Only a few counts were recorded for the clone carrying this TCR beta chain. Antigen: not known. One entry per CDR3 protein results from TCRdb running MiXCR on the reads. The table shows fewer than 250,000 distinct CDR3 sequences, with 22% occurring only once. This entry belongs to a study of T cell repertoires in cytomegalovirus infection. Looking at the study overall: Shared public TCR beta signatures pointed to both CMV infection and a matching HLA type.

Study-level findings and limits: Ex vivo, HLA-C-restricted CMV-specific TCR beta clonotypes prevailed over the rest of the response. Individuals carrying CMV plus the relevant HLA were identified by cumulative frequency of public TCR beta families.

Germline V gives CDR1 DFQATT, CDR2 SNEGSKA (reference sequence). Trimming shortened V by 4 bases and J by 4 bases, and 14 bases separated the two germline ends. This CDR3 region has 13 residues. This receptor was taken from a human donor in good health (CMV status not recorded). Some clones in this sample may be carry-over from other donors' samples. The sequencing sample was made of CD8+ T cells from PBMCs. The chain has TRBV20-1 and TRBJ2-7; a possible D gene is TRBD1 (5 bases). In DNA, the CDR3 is TGCAGTGCTAAAGACTTAGACAGTTACGAGCAGTACTTC. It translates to CSAKDLDSYEQYF.